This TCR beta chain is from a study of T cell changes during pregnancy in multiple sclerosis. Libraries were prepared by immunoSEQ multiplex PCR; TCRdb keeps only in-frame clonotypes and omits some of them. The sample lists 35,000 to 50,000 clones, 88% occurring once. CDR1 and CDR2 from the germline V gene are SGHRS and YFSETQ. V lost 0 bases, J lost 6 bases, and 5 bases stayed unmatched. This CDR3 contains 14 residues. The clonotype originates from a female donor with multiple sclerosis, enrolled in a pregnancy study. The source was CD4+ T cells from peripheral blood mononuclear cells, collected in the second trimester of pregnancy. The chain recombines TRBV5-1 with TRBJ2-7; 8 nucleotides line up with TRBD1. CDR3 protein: CASSLVDRGGEQYF. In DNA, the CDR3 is TGCGCCAGCAGCTTGGTCGACAGGGGAGGCGAGCAGTACTTC.